This entry features one T cell receptor beta chain sequence. The sample belongs to a study of blood T cell repertoires in COVID-19. As originally analysed: Amplification with reference gene primers provided the estimates of nucleated cell counts. Only in-frame clones appear in the TCRdb table, and some are missing; sequencing was by immunoSEQ multiplex PCR. The V and J calls and clone size are taken from that table; D and trimming were inferred from the DNA. The sample contains approximately 13,000 clones, 83% of which appear only once. The CDR3 consists of 13 residues. Germline lookup yields CDR1 SNHLY and CDR2 FYNNEI. J lost 6 bases, V lost 9 bases, and 4 bases had no gene match.

This chain joins TRBV2 and TRBJ1-6; 8 bases are a match to TRBD1. The receptor's source is a woman aged 55 to 70 with acute or convalescent COVID-19. Source material: peripheral blood. The CDR3 loop reads CARGTGTNSPLHF. DNA of the CDR3: TGTGCCAGGGGGACAGGAACTAATTCACCCCTCCACTTT.